This T cell receptor (beta chain) was found in a study of blood T cell repertoires in COVID-19. Study background: Samples taken during acute and convalescent COVID-19 were collected in the United States, Italy and Spain. PBMCs, B-cell-depleted T cells, or T cells were the source of the cDNA or gDNA that made up the material.

Germline V gene sequence: CDR1 SQVTM, CDR2 ANQGSEA. The ends lost 7 bases at V and 4 bases at J; junction bases unmatched: 3. This CDR3 has 12 amino acids. How the authors handled the data: By means of reference gene primer amplification, nucleated cell counts were estimated. Profiling relied on immunoSEQ multiplex PCR, and the TCRdb table lists in-frame clones only, not all of them. V and J calls and clone size are given by that table; D and trimming were obtained from the DNA. The sample has roughly 150,000 clones; over 70% are singletons. This TCR was recovered from a man in his 60s with acute or convalescent COVID-19. This sequence joins TRBV29-1 and TRBJ2-7; 11 bases map to TRBD2. Sequencing used peripheral blood. The CDR3 loop reads CSGWTSGYEQYF. The CDR3 DNA reads TGCAGCGGGTGGACTAGCGGGTACGAGCAGTACTTC.